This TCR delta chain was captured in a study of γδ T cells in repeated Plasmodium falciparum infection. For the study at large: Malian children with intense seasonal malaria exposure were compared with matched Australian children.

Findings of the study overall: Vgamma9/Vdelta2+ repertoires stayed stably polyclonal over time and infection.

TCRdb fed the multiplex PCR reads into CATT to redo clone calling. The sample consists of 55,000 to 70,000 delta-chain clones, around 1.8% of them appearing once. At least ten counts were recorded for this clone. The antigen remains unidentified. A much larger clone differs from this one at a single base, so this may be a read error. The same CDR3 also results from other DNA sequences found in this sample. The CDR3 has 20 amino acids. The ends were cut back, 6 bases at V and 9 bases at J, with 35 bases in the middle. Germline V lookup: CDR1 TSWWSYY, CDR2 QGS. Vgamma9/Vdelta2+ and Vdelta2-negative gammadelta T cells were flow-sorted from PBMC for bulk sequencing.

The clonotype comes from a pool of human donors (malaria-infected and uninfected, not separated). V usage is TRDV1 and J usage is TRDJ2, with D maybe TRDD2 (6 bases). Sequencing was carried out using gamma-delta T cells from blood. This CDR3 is CALGEAGSVFRLPGITQLFF. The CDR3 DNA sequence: TGTGCTCTTGGTGAAGCCGGTTCGGTTTTTCGACTTCCTGGTATAACACAACTCTTCTTT.